This T cell receptor beta chain is from a study of blood T cells in healthy people across ages. Notes on the study in general: Researchers judged that diversity estimates from one million T cells fell short of true values.

It was with a sample-barcoded 5' primer and a J-beta primer mix that a second PCR of roughly 6 to 11 cycles was run. TCRdb re-called the 5' RACE reads with MiXCR, one entry per CDR3 protein. The top ten clones hold 10% to 12% of a sample with 1.5 million to 2 million distinct CDR3 sequences, roughly 32% of them seen once. Deletions cut 1 base from V and 6 bases from J, with 12 bases between. CDR1 MGHRA and CDR2 YSYEKL come from the germline V gene. The CDR3 is 14 residues long. With respect to this clonotype: Its antigen is as yet unknown.

The TCR sequence derives from a woman in her thirties in good health. The chain recombines TRBV4-1 with TRBJ1-1; a weak D match, TRBD1 (6 bases). Input material: blood. This CDR3 reads CASSQGRGDAEAFF. The CDR3 coding sequence is TGCGCCAGCAGCCAAGGCAGGGGCGACGCTGAAGCTTTCTTT.